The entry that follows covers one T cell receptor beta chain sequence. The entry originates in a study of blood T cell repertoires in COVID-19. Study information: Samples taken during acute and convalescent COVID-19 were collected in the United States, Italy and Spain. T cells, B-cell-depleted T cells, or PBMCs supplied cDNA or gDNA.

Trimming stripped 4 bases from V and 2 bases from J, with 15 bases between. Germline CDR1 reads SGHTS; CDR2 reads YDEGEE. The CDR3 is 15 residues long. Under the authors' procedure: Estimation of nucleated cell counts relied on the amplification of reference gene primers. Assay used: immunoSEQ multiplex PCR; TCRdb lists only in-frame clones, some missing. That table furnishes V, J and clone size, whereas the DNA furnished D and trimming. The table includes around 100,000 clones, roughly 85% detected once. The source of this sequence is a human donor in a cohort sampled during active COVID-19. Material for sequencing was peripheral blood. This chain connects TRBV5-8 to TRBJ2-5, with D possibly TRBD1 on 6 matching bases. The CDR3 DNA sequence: TGTGCCAGCAGCAGATCCGGGACACTTCAAGAGACCCAGTACTTC. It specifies CASSRSGTLQETQYF.